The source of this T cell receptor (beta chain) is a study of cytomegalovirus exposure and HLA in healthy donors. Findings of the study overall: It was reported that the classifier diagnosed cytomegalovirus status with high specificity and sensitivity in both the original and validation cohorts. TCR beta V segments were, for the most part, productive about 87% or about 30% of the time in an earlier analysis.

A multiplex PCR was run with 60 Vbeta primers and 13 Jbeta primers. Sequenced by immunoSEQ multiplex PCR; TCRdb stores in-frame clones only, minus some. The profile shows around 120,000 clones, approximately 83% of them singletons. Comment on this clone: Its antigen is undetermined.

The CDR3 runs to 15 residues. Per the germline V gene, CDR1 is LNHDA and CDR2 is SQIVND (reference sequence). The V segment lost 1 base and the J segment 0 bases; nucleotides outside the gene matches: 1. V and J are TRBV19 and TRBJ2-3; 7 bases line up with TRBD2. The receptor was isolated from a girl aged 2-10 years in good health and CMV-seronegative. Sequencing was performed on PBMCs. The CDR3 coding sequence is TGTGCCAGTAGTATAGGGGGGGGAAGCACAGATACGCAGTATTTT. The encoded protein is CASSIGGGSTDTQYF.